A single sample is the source of the 32 T cell receptor beta chains below, sequenced in a study of blood T cells in healthy people across ages. It was with a sample-barcoded 5' primer and a J-beta primer mix that a second PCR of roughly 6 to 11 cycles was run. TCRdb re-analysed the 5' RACE reads in MiXCR, keeping a single row per CDR3 protein. Among roughly 1,300,000 distinct CDR3 sequences listed, almost 60% were seen once. The material sequenced was blood. The receptors were sampled from a young man in good health.

This clonotype was observed a handful of times. This rearrangement joins TRBV29-1 to TRBJ2-3; 8 positions agree with TRBD2. J was trimmed by 3 bases and V by 2 bases; bases with no gene match: 4. The V gene's germline CDR1 is SQVTM and CDR2 ANQGSEA. The CDR3 covers 14 residues. CDR3 sequence: CSVELAGTTDTQYF. CDR3 sequence (DNA): TGCAGCGTTGAACTAGCGGGCACTACAGATACGCAGTATTTT.

The V call is TRBV4-3, the J call TRBJ2-5; 11 bases agree with TRBD2. Germline-derived CDR1 and CDR2 are LGHNA and YSLEER. Trimming cost V 5 bases and J 1 base; bases outside gene matches: 6. The CDR3 totals 16 residues. The CDR3 sequence: CASSAGTSGFQETQYF. CDR3 bases: TGCGCCAGCAGCGCAGGGACTAGCGGTTTCCAAGAGACCCAGTACTTC.

The rearrangement uses TRBV15 and TRBJ1-5; 7 positions agree with TRBD1. This CDR3 spans 15 amino acids. With V trimmed by 6 bases and J by 4 bases, 9 bases remained unmatched. Germline V CDR1 and CDR2: LNHNV, YYDKDF (reference sequence). The CDR3 here is CATSPSDRLNQPQHF. Written as DNA, the CDR3 is TGTGCCACCAGTCCCTCGGACAGGCTAAATCAGCCCCAGCATTTT.

This sequence joins TRBV20-1 and TRBJ1-1; 7 bases are a match to TRBD1. This CDR3 has 16 residues. Losses at the gene ends were 4 bases for V and 0 bases for J; bases not matched to a gene: 11. The germline CDR1 and CDR2 sequences are DFQATT and SNEGSKA (reference sequence). The CDR3 region has the DNA TGCAGTGCTACGGGGACAGTCTTTTTAATGAACACTGAAGCTTTCTTT. The encoded protein is CSATGTVFLMNTEAFF.

The sample holds a few counts of this clonotype. The V and J genes are TRBV29-1 and TRBJ2-5, with D possibly matching TRBD2 (5 bases). There are 11 residues in the CDR3. V was pared by 8 bases and J by 7 bases, with 14 bases between. Germline CDR1 SQVTM, CDR2 ANQGSEA. For the CDR3, the DNA is TGCAGCTACTTGGAGGTTCCGACCCAGTACTTC. Its translation is CSYLEVPTQYF. The entire variable domain, with the rest obtained from reference TRBV29-1 and TRBJ2-5, is as follows: SAVISQKPSRDICQRGTSLTIQCQVDSQVTMMFWYRQQPGQSLTLIATANQGSEATYESGFVIDKFPISRPNLTFSTLTVSNMSPEDSSIYLCSYLEVPTQYFGPGTRLLVL.

The chain links TRBV5-1 to TRBJ1-1; D is undetermined. This CDR3 region has 13 residues. Trimming stripped 0 bases from V and 6 bases from J, with 9 bases between. Germline CDR1 is SGHRS and CDR2 is YFSETQ. The CDR3 DNA sequence: TGCGCCAGCAGCTTGGCCGGGCTGTCTGAAGCTTTCTTT. It specifies CASSLAGLSEAFF.

The gene calls are TRBV2 and TRBJ1-2, with D unclear. CDR1 and CDR2 (germline): SNHLY, FYNNEI. V was trimmed by 4 bases and J by 1 base, leaving 7 bases between them. The CDR3 loop spans 13 amino acids. The CDR3 is CASSGGFNYGYTF. CDR3 nucleotide sequence: TGTGCCAGCAGTGGGGGATTTAACTATGGCTACACCTTC.

This sequence joins TRBV6-2 or TRBV6-3 and TRBJ2-7; no firm D call. The germline V gene encodes CDR1 MNHEY and CDR2 SVGEGT. This CDR3 comprises 13 residues. V shed 2 bases and J shed 0 bases, with 5 bases lying between them. CDR3 DNA: TGTGCCAGCAGTTACGACACCTCCTACGAGCAGTACTTC. Protein: CASSYDTSYEQYF.

The chain carries TRBV4-1 and TRBJ2-1, with D possibly being TRBD1 (6 bases). The germline V and J ends were trimmed by 1 base and 7 bases, with 23 bases remaining between them. From germline, CDR1 is MGHRA and CDR2 YSYEKL. CDR3 length: 18 residues. CDR3 in amino acids: CASSQVIPGRQGGNEQFF. The CDR3 DNA is TGCGCCAGCAGCCAAGTCATCCCGGGACGCCAAGGGGGAAATGAGCAGTTCTTC.

V is TRBV10-1 and J is TRBJ1-5; tentatively, D is TRBD1 (6 bases). Germline lookup yields CDR1 WNHNN and CDR2 SYGVQD (reference sequence). The CDR3 totals 13 residues. The V gene lost 0 bases and the J gene lost 7 bases, with 7 bases spanning the gap. CDR3 bases: TGCGCCAGCAGTGAGTCGGGGGCCCAGCCCCAGCATTTT. This gives the protein CASSESGAQPQHF.

This clonotype was detected only once. The chain combines TRBV4-2 with TRBJ1-2; TRBD1 might be the D (5 bases). Germline V lookup: CDR1 LGHNA, CDR2 YNFKEQ. Trimming took off 0 bases at V and 7 bases at J, with 18 bases between the two ends. The CDR3 runs to 16 residues. As DNA, the CDR3 is TGTGCCAGCAGCCAAGATGGGGGTGCGCGCCGTGGTGGCTACACCTTC. It yields the protein CASSQDGGARRGGYTF.

This sequence joins TRBV27 and TRBJ2-5; the D gene is possibly TRBD2 (5 bases). The CDR3 extends over 13 amino acids. Looked up from germline, CDR1 is MNHEY and CDR2 is SMNVEV (reference sequence). The V end was cut by 5 bases, the J end by 2 bases, with 9 bases between. CDR3 DNA: TGTGCCAGCAGTCGGAGGCTACAAGAGACCCAGTACTTC. It translates to CASSRRLQETQYF.

The chain uses TRBV19 and TRBJ2-7; D not certain. The closer fit of TRBJ2-5 to the DNA end suggests the J call may be wrong. CDR1 is LNHDA, CDR2 SQIVND, per germline (reference sequence). This CDR3 spans 17 amino acids. The CDR3 nucleotides read TGTGCCAGTAATTCCCACCCGGGTCCGGCTCTTAGGGAGACCCAGTACTTC. As protein: CASNSHPGPALRETQYF.

There are a few counts of this clonotype. V usage is TRBV20-1 and J usage is TRBJ2-7; 7 positions agree with TRBD1. J gave up 0 bases and V 3 bases, and 8 bases lay outside the gene matches. CDR3 length: 15 amino acids. Germline loops: CDR1 DFQATT, CDR2 SNEGSKA (reference sequence). The CDR3 here is CSARVWTGVSYEQYF. Here the CDR3 DNA reads TGCAGTGCTAGGGTCTGGACAGGAGTCTCCTACGAGCAGTACTTC.

The chain uses TRBV4-3 and TRBJ2-7; 7 nucleotides line up with TRBD1. CDR1 LGHNA and CDR2 YSLEER come from the germline V gene. The CDR3 sequence is 15 residues long. V lost 1 base, J lost 2 bases, and 5 bases stayed unmatched. This CDR3 is CASSQGTTGPYEQYF. CDR3 nucleotide sequence: TGCGCCAGCAGCCAAGGTACGACAGGGCCCTACGAGCAGTACTTC.

The chain combines TRBV11-1 with TRBJ2-1; a possible D gene is TRBD1 (5 bases). In germline, CDR1 is SGHAT, CDR2 FQDESV (reference sequence). The V gene lost 5 bases and the J gene lost 4 bases, with 15 bases spanning the gap. This CDR3 contains 15 residues. As DNA, the CDR3 is TGTGCCAGCAGCCTAGGTGGGGCCGGATACAATGAGCAGTTCTTC. Residues: CASSLGGAGYNEQFF.

This clonotype showed up just once. The chain uses TRBV20-1 and TRBJ2-7, with 7 bases matching TRBD1. Germline CDR1 is DFQATT and CDR2 is SNEGSKA (reference sequence). The junction had 5 bases not matched to a gene; V was cut back by 4 bases and J by 5 bases. The CDR3 loop spans 12 amino acids. The CDR3 DNA is TGCAGTGCTAAACAGGGGAGCCACGAGCAGTACTTC. Translated: CSAKQGSHEQYF.

Worth noting for this clonotype: Relative to the germline gene, one junction end is altered; a read error may explain this. The chain joins TRBV29-1 to TRBJ2-4, with D possibly called TRBD1 or TRBD2 (5 bases each). CDR1 is SQVTM and CDR2 is ANQGSEA in the germline V gene. The CDR3 has 14 amino acids. For the CDR3, the DNA is TGCAGCGTTGACCCAACCGGGACCAAAACCATTCAGTACTTC. This encodes CSVDPTGTKTIQYF.

Concerning this clonotype itself: A junction end diverges from the germline sequence, so it may reflect a read error. V is TRBV5-1 and J is TRBJ1-2, with D unclear. The CDR3 has 15 residues. Germline V gene sequence: CDR1 SGHRS, CDR2 YFSETQ. This CDR3 is CASSRERVFNYGNTF. CDR3 in DNA: TGCGCCAGCAGCCGGGAGCGGGTATTTAACTATGGCAACACCTTC.

This sequence joins TRBV27 and TRBJ2-1; 8 bases agree with TRBD2. CDR1 and CDR2 (germline): MNHEY, SMNVEV (reference sequence). V lost 8 bases and J lost 6; bases outside the gene matches: 9. The CDR3 consists of 14 residues. CDR3 in amino acids: CASGRGTSPNEQFF. CDR3 bases: TGTGCCAGCGGCAGAGGGACTAGTCCCAATGAGCAGTTCTTC.

The V call is TRBV7-2, the J call TRBJ2-7, with 12 positions matching TRBD2. The CDR3 contains 19 residues. Germline-derived CDR1 and CDR2 are SGHTA and FQGNSA. The V gene end was trimmed by 4 bases and the J gene end by 3 bases; junction bases not matched to a gene: 16. The CDR3 reads CASSSRLASGGASLYEQYF. The CDR3 bases are TGTGCCAGCAGCTCCCGTCTAGCTAGCGGGGGGGCGTCCCTCTACGAGCAGTACTTC. The complete variable domain, with remaining parts taken from reference TRBV7-2 and TRBJ2-7, reads GAGVSQSPSNKVTEKGKDVELRCDPISGHTALYWYRQSLGQGLEFLIYFQGNSAPDKSGLPSDRFSAERTGGSVSTLTIQRTQQEDSAVYLCASSSRLASGGASLYEQYFGPGTRLTVT.

This clonotype has just a few counts. The chain is built from TRBV4-2 and TRBJ2-5; TRBD1 aligns across 9 bases. Germline loops: CDR1 LGHNA, CDR2 YNFKEQ. With V trimmed by 4 bases and J by 11 bases, 14 bases remained unmatched. The CDR3 is made up of 15 amino acids. The DNA of the CDR3 is TGTGCCAGCAGCCGGGGACAGGGAGGTTACAATGAGCAGTACTTC. It is translated as CASSRGQGGYNEQYF.

This clonotype was seen only a few times. V usage is TRBV6-5 and J usage is TRBJ2-7; TRBD2 might be the D (5 bases). CDR1 is MNHEY and CDR2 is SVGAGI in the germline V gene. Trimming took 7 bases from V and 0 from J, leaving 13 bases between them. The CDR3 sequence is 14 residues long. The CDR3 region has the DNA TGTGCCAGCACCTGGACTGGGTCCTCCTACGAGCAGTACTTC. It translates to CASTWTGSSYEQYF.

The V and J genes are TRBV15 and TRBJ2-2, with D tentatively TRBD2 (7 bases). The V and J ends lost 0 bases and 9 bases respectively, with 20 bases between them. CDR1 LNHNV and CDR2 YYDKDF come from the germline V gene (reference sequence). The length of the CDR3 is 17 residues. The CDR3 bases are TGTGCCACCAGCAGAGATTACGGGGGGCCTATCTCCCGGGAGCTGTTTTTT. Translation gives CATSRDYGGPISRELFF. Full variable domain (outside the CDR3, taken from reference TRBV15 and TRBJ2-2): DAMVIQNPRYQVTQFGKPVTLSCSQTLNHNVMYWYQQKSSQAPKLLFHYYDKDFNNEADTPDNFQSRRPNTSFCFLDIRSPGLGDTAMYLCATSRDYGGPISRELFFGEGSRLTVL.

This clonotype was observed a few times. The genes are TRBV7-9 and TRBJ2-7; D is unresolved. With 4 bases removed from V and 5 bases from J, the gap between germline ends came to 12 bases. This CDR3 has 13 residues. Germline-derived CDR1 and CDR2 are SEHNR and FQNEAQ (reference sequence). This CDR3 reads CASSSSRFNEQYF. The CDR3, as DNA: TGTGCCAGCAGCTCCTCGAGGTTCAACGAGCAGTACTTC.

This sequence joins TRBV4-2 and TRBJ2-7; D gene uncertain. The CDR3 has 16 residues. The germline CDR1 and CDR2 sequences are LGHNA and YNFKEQ. Trimming removed 5 bases from V and 6 bases from J, with 23 bases in between. The CDR3 is CASSSPVKGGFAEQYF. The CDR3 DNA reads as TGTGCCAGCAGCAGCCCTGTAAAGGGTGGATTTGCCGAGCAGTACTTC.

On this clonotype itself: At one of its ends the junction is not consistent with the germline gene, which may arise from a read error. This chain joins TRBV20-1 and TRBJ2-3; 7 positions agree with TRBD2. This CDR3 is 14 amino acids long. Germline V gives CDR1 DFQATT, CDR2 SNEGSKA (reference sequence). The CDR3 DNA reads as TGCAGTACTAGCGTTATCTCTAGCACAGATACGCAGTATTTT. Protein product: CSTSVISSTDTQYF.

This clonotype came up a few times. For the CDR3, the DNA is TGTGCCAGCAGCCACATAGCGGGAGGGCCCCACGAGCAGTACTTC. Its protein is CASSHIAGGPHEQYF. This chain uses TRBV7-9 with TRBJ2-5, with 11 nucleotides matching TRBD2. The J call may be wrong; the DNA end is better matched by TRBJ2-7. The germline V gene has CDR1 SEHNR and CDR2 FQNEAQ (reference sequence). The CDR3 has 15 amino acids.

The chain couples TRBV11-2 to TRBJ2-5, with D uncertain. The CDR3 runs 15 residues. Trimming removed 1 base from V and 5 bases from J, with 14 bases in between. Germline V CDR1 and CDR2: SGHAT, FQNNGV. CDR3 loop: CASSLAHFDGETQYF. The CDR3 nucleotides are TGTGCCAGCAGCTTAGCCCACTTTGATGGGGAGACCCAGTACTTC.

This chain connects TRBV12-3 or TRBV12-4 to TRBJ2-2; 9 positions agree with TRBD1. V was clipped by 5 bases and J by 5 bases; unmatched bases: 6. The CDR3 is 15 residues long. The CDR3 coding sequence is TGTGCCAGCAGTCCCCGGGACAGGGTTACCGGGGAGCTGTTTTTT. This encodes CASSPRDRVTGELFF.

This chain joins TRBV20-1 and TRBJ2-1; D is undetermined. From germline, CDR1 is DFQATT and CDR2 SNEGSKA (reference sequence). The V end was cut by 3 bases, the J end by 3 bases, with 9 bases between. CDR3 length equals 13 residues. The CDR3 nucleotides are TGCAGTGCTAGGAACCAACTCTACAATGAGCAGTTCTTC. Residues: CSARNQLYNEQFF.

This clonotype was seen just once. The chain couples TRBV3-1 to TRBJ1-2; D unclear. Between the trimmed V and J ends, which lost 1 base and 5 bases, there was a span of 11 bases. The CDR3 runs 14 residues. Per the germline V gene, CDR1 is LGHDT and CDR2 is YNNKEL (reference sequence). Written as DNA, the CDR3 is TGTGCCAGCAGCCAAGGGTCGGAGTTATATGGCTACACCTTC. Amino acid sequence: CASSQGSELYGYTF.